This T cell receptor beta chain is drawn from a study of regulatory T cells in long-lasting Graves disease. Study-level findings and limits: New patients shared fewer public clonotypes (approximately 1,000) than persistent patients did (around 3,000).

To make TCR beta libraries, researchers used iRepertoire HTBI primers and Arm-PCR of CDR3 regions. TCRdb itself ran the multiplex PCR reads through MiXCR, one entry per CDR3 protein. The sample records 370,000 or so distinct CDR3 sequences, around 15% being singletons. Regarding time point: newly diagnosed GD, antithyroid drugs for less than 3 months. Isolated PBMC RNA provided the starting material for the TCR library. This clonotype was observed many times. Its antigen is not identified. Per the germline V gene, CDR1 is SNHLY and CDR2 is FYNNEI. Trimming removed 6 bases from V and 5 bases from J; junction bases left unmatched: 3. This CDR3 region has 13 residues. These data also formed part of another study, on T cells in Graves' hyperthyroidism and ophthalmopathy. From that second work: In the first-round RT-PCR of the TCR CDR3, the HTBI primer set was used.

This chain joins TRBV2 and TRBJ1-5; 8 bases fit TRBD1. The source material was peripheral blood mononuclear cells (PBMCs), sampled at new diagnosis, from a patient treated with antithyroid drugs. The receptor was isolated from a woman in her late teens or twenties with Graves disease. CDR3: CASRGQGDQPQHF. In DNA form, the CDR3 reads TGTGCCAGCAGAGGACAGGGTGATCAGCCCCAGCATTTT.